The 28 T cell receptor beta chains given below trace back to one sample, sequenced in a study of blood T cell repertoires in COVID-19. Measured with immunoSEQ multiplex PCR; TCRdb has only the in-frame clones, and not every one. This sample yields nearly 250,000 clones, of which roughly 86% are seen a single time; around 1.6% belongs to the top ten. Specimen: peripheral blood. The source is a woman aged 55-75 years who had recovered from COVID-19.

About this clone itself: An end of the junction does not agree with germline; a read error may underlie this. CDR3 protein: CASTLAGDRIETQYF. DNA for the CDR3: TGTGCCAGCACCTTAGCGGGGGACAGAATAGAGACCCAGTACTTC. The chain is built from TRBV7-2 and TRBJ2-5; the match to TRBD2 covers 9 bases. The CDR3 has 15 residues. Germline V lookup: CDR1 SGHTA, CDR2 FQGNSA.

This clone was detected only a few times. V and J are TRBV4-2 and TRBJ1-1; a possible D gene is TRBD1 (6 bases). Germline lookup yields CDR1 LGHNA and CDR2 YNFKEQ. The CDR3 loop spans 13 amino acids. The V and J ends lost 3 bases and 10 bases respectively, with 15 bases between them. In DNA, the CDR3 is TGTGCCAGCAGCCAGACAGGACCCTTCTCAGCTTTCTTT. It translates to CASSQTGPFSAFF.

The CDR3 sequence: CASSSGSNSYEQYF. The DNA for the CDR3 is TGTGCCAGCAGCTCCGGGTCCAACTCCTACGAGCAGTACTTC. V is TRBV5-8 and J is TRBJ2-7; D unclear. CDR3 length equals 14 residues. V lost 3 bases and J lost 0, with 10 bases in between. Germline values: CDR1 SGHTS, CDR2 YDEGEE.

This clone was detected a few times. The V and J genes are TRBV7-2 and TRBJ2-2; D possibly corresponds to TRBD1 (6 bases). This CDR3 spans 15 amino acids. CDR1 is SGHTA, CDR2 FQGNSA, per germline. The V and J ends lost 5 bases and 7 bases respectively, with 17 bases between them. CDR3 region: CASSQNTGYHGELFF. CDR3 DNA: TGTGCCAGCAGCCAGAACACAGGGTACCACGGGGAGCTGTTTTTT.

The chain recombines TRBV28 with TRBJ2-7; TRBD2 matches 7 bases. CDR1 MDHEN and CDR2 SYDVKM come from the germline V gene. Trimming took 5 bases from V and 0 from J; bases not matched to a gene: 7. The CDR3 spans 15 residues. The CDR3 is CASSPGGMGSYEQYF. CDR3 in DNA: TGTGCCAGCAGTCCCGGGGGGATGGGCTCCTACGAGCAGTACTTC. Full variable domain (rest looked up from reference TRBV28 and TRBJ2-7): DVKVTQSSRYLVKRTGEKVFLECVQDMDHENMFWYRQDPGLGLRLIYFSYDVKMKEKGDIPEGYSVSREKKERFSLILESASTNQTSMYLCASSPGGMGSYEQYFGPGTRLTVT.

In regard to this clone: The identical CDR3 is also encoded by other nucleotide sequences in the sample. The chain has TRBV9 and TRBJ2-7, with 9 positions matching TRBD1. Germline-derived CDR1 and CDR2 are SGDLS and YYNGEE. The CDR3 is 14 amino acids. V trimming: 0 bases; J trimming: 4 bases; junction bases outside the gene matches: 2. Here the CDR3 reads CASSVGGQGYEQYF. The CDR3 nucleotides are TGTGCCAGCAGCGTAGGGGGACAGGGTTACGAGCAGTACTTC. The complete variable domain, with remaining parts taken from reference TRBV9 and TRBJ2-7, reads DSGVTQTPKHLITATGQRVTLRCSPRSGDLSVYWYQQSLDQGLQFLIQYYNGEERAKGNILERFSAQQFPDLHSELNLSSLELGDSALYFCASSVGGQGYEQYFGPGTRLTVT.

The rearrangement links TRBV28 to TRBJ2-2, with 7 bases fitting TRBD1. Germline loops: CDR1 MDHEN, CDR2 SYDVKM. This CDR3 is built from 13 residues. Trimming cost V 8 bases and J 7 bases; bases outside gene matches: 7. This chain's CDR3 is CASRGQGVGELFF. CDR3 nucleotide sequence: TGTGCCAGCCGTGGGCAGGGGGTCGGGGAGCTGTTTTTT.

The gene calls are TRBV28 and TRBJ1-5, with D perhaps TRBD1 (5 bases). The ends were cut back, 2 bases at V and 0 bases at J, with 11 bases in the middle. The CDR3 has 16 amino acids. The germline V gene encodes CDR1 MDHEN and CDR2 SYDVKM. Here the CDR3 DNA reads TGTGCCAGCAGTTTACTTAGACAGAGTAGCAATCAGCCCCAGCATTTT. As protein: CASSLLRQSSNQPQHF.

The chain has TRBV7-8 and TRBJ2-1; TRBD2 might be the D (5 bases). The CDR3 length is 13 residues. Germline V gene data show CDR1 as SGHVS and CDR2 as FQNEAQ. The V and J ends lost 1 base and 6 bases respectively, with 7 bases between them. CDR3 DNA: TGTGCCAGCAGCTTAGGGAGGATCAATGAGCAGTTCTTC. Protein sequence: CASSLGRINEQFF.

The rearrangement uses TRBV29-1 and TRBJ1-2, with D uncertain. Per germline, CDR1 SQVTM and CDR2 ANQGSEA. The CDR3 has 15 amino acids. The V and J ends lost 5 bases and 3 bases respectively, with 19 bases between them. The CDR3 sequence: CSVLAHRKGDYGYTF. Written as DNA, the CDR3 is TGCAGCGTTCTAGCCCATAGGAAGGGTGACTATGGCTACACCTTC.

This rearrangement joins TRBV6-5 to TRBJ2-6; D unresolved. CDR3 size: 13 residues. Deletions cut 4 bases from V and 4 bases from J, with 5 bases between. From germline, CDR1 is MNHEY and CDR2 SVGAGI. CDR3 residues: CASSSPGANVLTF. The CDR3 coding sequence is TGTGCCAGCAGTTCCCCGGGGGCCAACGTCCTGACTTTC.

The rearrangement uses TRBV7-2 and TRBJ2-3; the D gene is possibly TRBD1 (5 bases). The CDR3 sequence is 15 residues long. The V and J ends lost 5 bases and 1 base respectively, with 13 bases between them. The germline CDR1 and CDR2 sequences are SGHTA and FQGNSA. For the CDR3, the DNA is TGTGCCAGCAGCCCAACAGGTCGGGGCACAGATACGCAGTATTTT. It encodes CASSPTGRGTDTQYF.

This chain connects TRBV11-3 to TRBJ1-1, with D possibly TRBD1 on 5 matching bases. V lost 4 bases and J 4 bases, leaving 10 bases between the germline ends. Germline V gene lookup returns CDR1 SGHNT and CDR2 YENEEA. CDR3 length equals 13 residues. The CDR3 reads CASSWTTGTEAFF. The CDR3 DNA reads TGTGCCAGCAGCTGGACAACGGGCACTGAAGCTTTCTTT.

The chain recombines TRBV6-5 with TRBJ1-3, with TRBD1 as a possible D gene (5 bases). The length of the CDR3 is 13 residues. Germline CDR1 reads MNHEY; CDR2 reads SVGAGI. The V end lost 10 bases, the J end lost 0 bases, and 10 bases lay between the germline ends. For the CDR3, the DNA is TGTGCCACAGGGCTTTACTCTGGAAACACCATATATTTT. It codes for CATGLYSGNTIYF.

The chain is built from TRBV7-9 and TRBJ1-3, with D possibly TRBD1 on 5 matching bases. CDR1 SEHNR and CDR2 FQNEAQ come from the germline V gene (reference sequence). Trimming stripped 5 bases from V and 2 bases from J, with 10 bases between. This CDR3 contains 14 residues. The DNA of the CDR3 is TGTGCCAGCAGCCAAAAAGGGGCTGGAAACACCATATATTTT. Protein: CASSQKGAGNTIYF.

The genes are TRBV7-2 and TRBJ2-2, with TRBD1 as a possible D gene (6 bases). CDR1 SGHTA and CDR2 FQGNSA come from the germline V gene. This CDR3 spans 15 amino acids. V lost 5 bases and J lost 4, with 14 bases in between. The CDR3 loop reads CASSPQGLVTGELFF. DNA of the CDR3: TGTGCCAGCAGCCCGCAGGGGCTCGTCACCGGGGAGCTGTTTTTT.

The V call is TRBV10-3, the J call TRBJ2-3; D is perhaps TRBD1 (5 bases). CDR1 is ENHRY, CDR2 SYGVKD, per germline. The CDR3 runs to 14 residues. Trimming shortened V by 4 bases and J by 1 base, and 9 bases separated the two germline ends. The CDR3 nucleotides read TGTGCCATCAGTGTCGACAGCGGCACAGATACGCAGTATTTT. This encodes CAISVDSGTDTQYF.

J is TRBJ1-2 and V is TRBV4-1; TRBD1 aligns across 11 bases. The CDR3 consists of 19 residues. V lost 4 bases to trimming and J lost 0 bases; unmatched junction nucleotides: 13. The germline CDR1 and CDR2 sequences are MGHRA and YSYEKL. The CDR3 nucleotides read TGCGCCAGCAGCCTGAGGACAGGGGGCACTTCAGTACCTAACTATGGCTACACCTTC. Translation gives CASSLRTGGTSVPNYGYTF.

V is TRBV9 and J is TRBJ2-7, with 8 bases lining up with TRBD1. The CDR3 runs 15 residues. Germline V gene sequence: CDR1 SGDLS, CDR2 YYNGEE. V lost 4 bases to trimming and J lost 2 bases; unmatched junction nucleotides: 8. CDR3 nucleotides: TGTGCCAGCAGCACAGGGACAGGAAATACCTACGAGCAGTACTTC. Its protein is CASSTGTGNTYEQYF.

The rearrangement uses TRBV6-5 and TRBJ2-7; D call uncertain. CDR1 and CDR2 from the germline V gene are MNHEY and SVGAGI. V was cut by 10 bases and J by 0 bases, with 7 bases left in between. This CDR3 is built from 11 residues. The CDR3 nucleotides are TGTGCCACCCCCTCCTCCTACGAGCAGTACTTC. It yields the protein CATPSSYEQYF.

V and J are TRBV4-1 and TRBJ1-1, with TRBD1 as a possible D gene (5 bases). The germline CDR1 and CDR2 sequences are MGHRA and YSYEKL. CDR3 length: 15 amino acids. V shed 5 bases and J shed 0 bases, with 13 bases lying between them. CDR3 protein: CASSLSTAMNTEAFF. CDR3 DNA sequence: TGCGCCAGCAGCTTATCGACAGCCATGAACACTGAAGCTTTCTTT.

The chain links TRBV9 to TRBJ2-2, with TRBD1 as a possible D gene (7 bases). Trimming shortened V by 4 bases and J by 3 bases, and 13 bases separated the two germline ends. The CDR3 has 15 amino acids. CDR1 is SGDLS and CDR2 is YYNGEE in the germline V gene. CDR3 residues: CASSPRGADTGELFF. The CDR3 bases are TGTGCCAGCAGCCCCAGGGGGGCCGACACCGGGGAGCTGTTTTTT.

A word on this clone: Other DNA sequences in this sample translate to the same CDR3. CDR3 amino acids: CASSLDRDTEAFF. Here the CDR3 DNA reads TGTGCCAGCAGCTTAGACCGGGACACTGAAGCTTTCTTT. The chain combines TRBV11-2 with TRBJ1-1; the D is unclear. The CDR3 sequence is 13 residues long. The V end was cut by 0 bases, the J end by 3 bases, with 5 bases between. Germline CDR1 and CDR2: SGHAT and FQNNGV.

The rearrangement links TRBV24-1 to TRBJ2-7; D is undetermined. Germline CDR1 KGHDR, CDR2 SFDVKD. The CDR3 contains 11 residues. Trimming removed 5 bases from V and 4 bases from J, with 5 bases in between. The CDR3 coding sequence is TGTGCCACCAGTGGAGGTTACGAGCAGTACTTC. It codes for CATSGGYEQYF.

V is TRBV19 and J is TRBJ1-2; tentative D call: TRBD1 (5 bases). The CDR3 runs to 16 residues. The V end lost 5 bases, the J end lost 2 bases, and 18 bases lay between the germline ends. The germline V gene encodes CDR1 LNHDA and CDR2 SQIVND (reference sequence). Here the CDR3 DNA reads TGTGCCAGTAGTTACGGACAAACTGCGGCCAACTATGGCTACACCTTC. Protein product: CASSYGQTAANYGYTF.

The CDR3 DNA is TGTGCCAGCATCCGCCAGGGTATCGGGTACGAGCAGTACTTC. This gives the protein CASIRQGIGYEQYF. The chain employs TRBV2 and TRBJ2-7, with D maybe TRBD1 (5 bases). The CDR3 is 14 residues long. Deletions cut 7 bases from V and 4 bases from J, with 17 bases between. Germline V gene sequence: CDR1 SNHLY, CDR2 FYNNEI.

The DNA of the CDR3 is TGCGCCAGCAGCCCTCGGGGTCGGGTCGACCAGCCCCAGCATTTT. This gives the protein CASSPRGRVDQPQHF. The chain employs TRBV4-1 and TRBJ1-5; D unresolved. Trimming cost V 4 bases and J 7 bases, with 17 bases left between them. From germline, CDR1 is MGHRA and CDR2 YSYEKL. The CDR3 contains 15 residues.

The rearrangement joins TRBV6-5 to TRBJ2-1, with D perhaps matching TRBD2 (5 bases). Trimming stripped 2 bases from V and 3 bases from J, with 14 bases between. The CDR3 runs to 16 residues. From germline, CDR1 is MNHEY and CDR2 SVGAGI. Here the CDR3 reads CASSYVRARDYNEQFF. Here the CDR3 DNA reads TGTGCCAGCAGTTACGTTAGGGCCCGGGACTACAATGAGCAGTTCTTC.